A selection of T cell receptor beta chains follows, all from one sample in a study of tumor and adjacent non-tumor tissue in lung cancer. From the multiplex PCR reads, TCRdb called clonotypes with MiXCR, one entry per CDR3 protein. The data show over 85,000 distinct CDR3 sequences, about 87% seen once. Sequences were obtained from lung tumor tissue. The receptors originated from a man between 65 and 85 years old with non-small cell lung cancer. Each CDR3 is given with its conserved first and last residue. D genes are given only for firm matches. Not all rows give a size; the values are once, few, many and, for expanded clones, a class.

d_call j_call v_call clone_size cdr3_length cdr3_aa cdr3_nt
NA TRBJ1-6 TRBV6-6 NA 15 CTSSYGSSYNSPLHF TGTACCAGCAGTTATGGGAGCTCCTATAATTCACCCCTCCACTTT
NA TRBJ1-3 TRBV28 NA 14 CGSNKSPQGITIYF TGTGGCAGCAATAAATCTCCTCAGGGAATCACCATATATTTT
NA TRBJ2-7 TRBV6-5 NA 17 CATSRTVARSNSYEQYF TGTGCCACCAGTAGGACGGTTGCCCGAAGTAATTCCTACGAGCAGTACTTC
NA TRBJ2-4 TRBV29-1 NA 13 CSVELRGFDTQYF TGCAGCGTTGAACTTAGGGGTTTCGACACTCAGTACTTC
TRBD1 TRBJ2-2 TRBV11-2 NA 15 CASSWDRGVTGELFF TGTGCCAGCAGCTGGGACAGGGGAGTTACCGGGGAGCTGTTTTTT
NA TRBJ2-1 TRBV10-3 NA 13 CASLDSSYYVQFF TGTGCCAGCCTGGACAGCTCCTACTATGTGCAGTTCTTC
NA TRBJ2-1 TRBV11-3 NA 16 CVSSLDPTGVMGEQFF TGTGTCAGCAGTTTAGATCCCACGGGGGTCATGGGTGAGCAGTTCTTC
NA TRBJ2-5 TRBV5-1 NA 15 CASSTGTFLEEVHYF TGCGCCAGCAGCACTGGGACATTTTTGGAAGAGGTCCATTACTTC
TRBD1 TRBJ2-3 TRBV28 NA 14 CASSTRDRTDTQYF TGTGCCAGCAGTACTCGGGACAGAACAGATACCCAGTATTTT
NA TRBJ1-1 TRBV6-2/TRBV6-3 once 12 CVSRDGNTEAFF TGTGTCAGCAGGGACGGGAACACTGAAGCTTTCTTT
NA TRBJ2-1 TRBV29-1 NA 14 CSALRRGTNSEQFF TGCAGCGCTTTGAGGAGGGGCACAAACAGTGAGCAGTTCTTC
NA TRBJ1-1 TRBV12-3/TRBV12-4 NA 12 CGSSLGTYEAFF TGTGGCAGCAGTTTAGGGACATACGAAGCTTTCTTC
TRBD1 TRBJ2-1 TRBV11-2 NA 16 CASTTVGTGDINKQFF TGTGCCAGCACCACGGTCGGGACAGGGGATATCAATAAGCAGTTCTTC
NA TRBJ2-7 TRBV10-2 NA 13 CASRTAGFYEQYF TGCGCCAGCAGAACGGCAGGATTCTACGAGCAGTATTTC
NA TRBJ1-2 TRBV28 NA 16 CASRFTPLGVPEGYTF TGTGCCAGCAGATTCACCCCTTTAGGCGTCCCGGAAGGCTACACCTTC
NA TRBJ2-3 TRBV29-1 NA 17 CSLLPYAAGGDTDTQYF TGCAGCTTACTCCCATATGCGGCAGGGGGGGACACGGATACGCAGTATTTT
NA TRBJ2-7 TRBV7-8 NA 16 CADSSRRQGGTYEKYF TGTGCCGACAGCTCCCGTCGGCAGGGGGGCACCTACGAGAAGTACTTC
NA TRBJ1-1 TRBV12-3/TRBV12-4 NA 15 CVSGYSGMGNTEAFF TGTGTCAGCGGTTACTCCGGGATGGGGAACACTGAAGCTTTCTTT
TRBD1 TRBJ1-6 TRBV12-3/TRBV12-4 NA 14 CASSSGQDNSLLHF TGTGCCAGCAGCTCGGGACAGGATAATTCACTTCTCCACTTT
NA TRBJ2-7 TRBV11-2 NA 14 CSSSLVTSLYEQYF TGTTCCAGTAGCTTAGTGACGTCCCTATACGAGCAGTACTTC
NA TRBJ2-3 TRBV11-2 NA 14 CASSSQRFSDMQYF TGTGCCAGCAGCTCACAGAGGTTCTCTGATATGCAGTATTTT
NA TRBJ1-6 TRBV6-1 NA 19 CASSEAMGGAAQSNSPLQF TGCGCCAGCAGTGAAGCAATGGGGGGAGCGGCCCAGAGTAATTCACCCCTCCAGTTT
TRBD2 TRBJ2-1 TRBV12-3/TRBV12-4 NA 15 CASRPGLAGRREQLF TGTGCCAGCAGACCCGGACTAGCGGGGCGCAGGGAGCAGCTGTTC
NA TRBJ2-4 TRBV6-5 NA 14 CASSDRLTGNIQYF TGTGCCAGCAGTGACAGACTAACGGGAAATATTCAGTACTTC
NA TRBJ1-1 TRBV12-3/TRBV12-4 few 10 CASGGSEAFF TGTGCTAGCGGAGGGAGTGAAGCTTTCTTT
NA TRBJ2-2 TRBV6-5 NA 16 CASSLKAKTNSGELFF TGTGCCAGCAGCCTCAAAGCGAAGACGAACAGCGGGGAGCTGTTTTTT
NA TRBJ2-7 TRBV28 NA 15 CGSTSRRTGGYGQYF TGTGGCAGCACTTCCCGGCGGACCGGGGGTTACGGGCAGTACTTC